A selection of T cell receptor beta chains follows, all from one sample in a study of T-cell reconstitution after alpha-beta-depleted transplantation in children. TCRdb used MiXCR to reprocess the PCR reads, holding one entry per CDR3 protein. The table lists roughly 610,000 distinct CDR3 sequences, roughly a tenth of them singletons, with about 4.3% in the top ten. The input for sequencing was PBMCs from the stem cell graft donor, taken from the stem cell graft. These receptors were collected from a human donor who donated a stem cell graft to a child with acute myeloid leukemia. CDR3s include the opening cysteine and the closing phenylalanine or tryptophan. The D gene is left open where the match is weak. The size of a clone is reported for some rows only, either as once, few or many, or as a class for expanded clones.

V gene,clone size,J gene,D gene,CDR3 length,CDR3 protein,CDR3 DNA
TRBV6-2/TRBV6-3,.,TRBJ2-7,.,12,CASSYPVYEQYF,TGTGCCAGCAGTTACCCTGTTTACGAGCAGTACTTC
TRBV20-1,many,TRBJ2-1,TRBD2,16,CSAPDGGGSTGNEQFF,TGCAGTGCTCCGGACGGGGGGGGGTCCACAGGGAATGAGCAGTTCTTC
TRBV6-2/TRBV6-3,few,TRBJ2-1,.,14,CASLLLQPYNEQFF,TGTGCCAGTCTCTTGCTACAGCCCTACAATGAGCAGTTCTTC
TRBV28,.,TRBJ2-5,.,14,CASSLLGLQETQYF,TGTGCCAGCAGTTTATTGGGACTCCAAGAGACCCAGTACTTC
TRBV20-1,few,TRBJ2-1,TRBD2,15,CSATGTSVRYNEQFF,TGCAGTGCAACCGGGACTAGCGTCCGATACAATGAGCAGTTCTTC
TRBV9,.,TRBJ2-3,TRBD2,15,CASSVSSGLTDTQYF,TGTGCCAGCAGCGTCTCTAGCGGCCTCACAGATACGCAGTATTTT
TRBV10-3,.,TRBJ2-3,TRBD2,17,CAISAFPTSGPTDTQYF,TGTGCCATCAGTGCCTTTCCGACTAGCGGCCCAACAGATACGCAGTATTTT
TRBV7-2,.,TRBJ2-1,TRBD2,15,CASSLRTSGSDEQFF,TGTGCCAGCAGCTTAAGGACTAGCGGGAGTGATGAGCAGTTCTTC
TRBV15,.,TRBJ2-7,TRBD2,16,CATSSGLAGTSYEQYF,TGTGCCACCTCCTCGGGACTAGCGGGAACCTCCTACGAGCAGTACTTC
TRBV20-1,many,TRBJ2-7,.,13,CSAYRPSDYEQYF,TGCAGTGCTTACCGTCCTTCCGACTACGAGCAGTACTTC
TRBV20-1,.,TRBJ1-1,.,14,CSARDVRKGTEAFF,TGCAGTGCTAGAGATGTGAGAAAGGGGACTGAAGCTTTCTTT
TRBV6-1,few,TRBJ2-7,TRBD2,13,CATTGTSYYEQYF,TGTGCCACCACCGGGACTAGCTATTACGAGCAGTACTTC
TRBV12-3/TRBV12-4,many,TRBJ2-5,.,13,CASRETGQETQYF,TGTGCCAGCAGAGAAACAGGGCAAGAGACCCAGTACTTC
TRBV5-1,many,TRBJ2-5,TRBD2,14,CASSATSGQETQYF,TGCGCCAGCAGCGCAACTAGCGGCCAAGAGACCCAGTACTTC
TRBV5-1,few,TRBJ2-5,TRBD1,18,CASSLAPRTGRLEETQYF,TGCGCCAGCAGCTTGGCCCCCAGGACAGGGCGGTTGGAAGAGACCCAGTACTTC
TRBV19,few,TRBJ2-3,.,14,CASSIHRATDTQYF,TGTGCCAGTAGTATCCACAGGGCCACAGATACGCAGTATTTT
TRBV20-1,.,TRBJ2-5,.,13,CSATTVAKETQYF,TGCAGTGCTACGACTGTAGCCAAAGAGACCCAGTACTTC
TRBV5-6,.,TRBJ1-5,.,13,CASSVQANQPQHF,TGTGCCAGCAGCGTACAGGCTAATCAGCCCCAGCATTTT
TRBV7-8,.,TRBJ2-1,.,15,CASSSYLRRGIEQFF,TGTGCCAGCAGCTCATATTTAAGGAGGGGGATTGAGCAGTTCTTC
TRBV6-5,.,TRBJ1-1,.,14,CASSYSFGNTEAFF,TGTGCCAGCAGTTACTCTTTTGGCAACACTGAAGCTTTCTTT
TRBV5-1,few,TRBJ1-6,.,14,CASSLQGPNSPLHF,TGCGCCAGCAGCCTCCAGGGGCCTAATTCACCCCTCCACTTT
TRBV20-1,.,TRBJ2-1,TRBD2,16,CSARDGAGGLMHEQFF,TGCAGTGCTAGAGATGGGGCGGGAGGGCTCATGCATGAGCAGTTCTTC
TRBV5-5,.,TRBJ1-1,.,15,CASSLTGLPQAEAFF,TGTGCCAGCAGCTTGACAGGACTTCCACAAGCTGAAGCTTTCTTT
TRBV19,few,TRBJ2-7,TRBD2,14,CASSIASGSHEQYF,TGTGCCAGTAGTATTGCTAGCGGGAGCCACGAGCAGTACTTC
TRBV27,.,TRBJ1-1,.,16,CASSPGGTGRSSEAFF,TGTGCCAGCAGTCCCGGGGGAACAGGGAGGTCCTCTGAAGCTTTCTTT
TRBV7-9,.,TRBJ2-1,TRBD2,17,CASSVRSGGEILHEQFF,TGTGCCAGCAGCGTTCGCTCGGGGGGGGAGATTCTCCATGAGCAGTTCTTC
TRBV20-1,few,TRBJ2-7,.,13,CSAGGQDYYEQYF,TGCAGTGCTGGCGGACAGGACTACTACGAGCAGTACTTC
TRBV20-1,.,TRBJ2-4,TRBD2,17,CSASSLAGASVLNIQYF,TGCAGTGCTAGTAGTCTAGCGGGAGCCTCCGTCCTGAACATTCAGTACTTC
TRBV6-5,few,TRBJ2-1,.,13,CASGYVLSNEQFF,TGTGCCAGCGGCTACGTTTTATCCAATGAGCAGTTCTTC
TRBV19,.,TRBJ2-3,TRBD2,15,CASSNRLAGLDTQYF,TGTGCCAGTAGCAACAGACTAGCGGGATTAGATACGCAGTATTTT
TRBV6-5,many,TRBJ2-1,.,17,CASSYPLLGEAYNEQFF,TGTGCCAGCAGTTACCCCCTCCTAGGAGAGGCCTACAATGAGCAGTTCTTC
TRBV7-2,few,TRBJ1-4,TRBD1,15,CASSGRQGRNEKLFF,TGTGCCAGCAGCGGTCGACAGGGCCGGAATGAAAAACTGTTTTTT
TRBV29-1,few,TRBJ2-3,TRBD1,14,CSVERTGPTDTQYF,TGCAGCGTCGAACGGACAGGCCCCACAGATACGCAGTATTTT
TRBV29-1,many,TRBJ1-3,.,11,CSVEVGNTIYF,TGCAGCGTTGAAGTGGGAAACACCATATATTTT
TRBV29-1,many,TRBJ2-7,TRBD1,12,CSVSDRGYEQYF,TGCAGCGTTTCCGACAGGGGATACGAGCAGTACTTC
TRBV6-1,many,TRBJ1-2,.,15,CASRPPDSSLYGYTF,TGTGCCAGCAGACCCCCCGACAGCTCCCTCTATGGCTACACCTTC
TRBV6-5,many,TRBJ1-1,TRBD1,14,CASSWAGGSTEAFF,TGTGCCAGCAGCTGGGCAGGGGGCAGCACTGAAGCTTTCTTT
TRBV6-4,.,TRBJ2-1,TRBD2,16,CASSLSGRGSYNQQFF,TGTGCCAGCAGCCTCAGCGGGAGAGGCTCCTACAATCAGCAGTTCTTC
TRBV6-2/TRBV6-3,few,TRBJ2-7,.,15,CASSGWGASVYEQYF,TGTGCCAGCAGTGGATGGGGTGCGTCAGTCTACGAGCAGTACTTC
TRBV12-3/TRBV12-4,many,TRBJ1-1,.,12,CASSFSGRGAFF,TGTGCCAGCAGTTTCTCAGGCAGGGGAGCTTTCTTT
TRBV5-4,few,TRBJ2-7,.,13,CASSQTWGGEQYF,TGTGCCAGCAGCCAGACCTGGGGAGGCGAGCAGTACTTC
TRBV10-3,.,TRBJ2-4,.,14,CAISGQLDKNIQYF,TGTGCCATCAGTGGCCAACTAGATAAAAACATTCAGTACTTC
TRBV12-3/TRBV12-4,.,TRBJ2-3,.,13,CASSFLIRDTQYF,TGTGCCAGCAGTTTTCTGATCCGTGATACGCAGTATTTT
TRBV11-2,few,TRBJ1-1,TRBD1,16,CASSSGTGGRNTEAFF,TGTGCCAGCAGCTCAGGGACAGGGGGAAGGAACACTGAAGCTTTCTTT
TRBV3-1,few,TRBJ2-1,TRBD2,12,CASSQVDGLAIF,TGTGCCAGCAGCCAAGTTGACGGACTAGCGATCTTC
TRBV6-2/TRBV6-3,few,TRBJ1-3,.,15,CASSRMMTGGNTIYF,TGTGCCAGCAGTCGCATGATGACGGGCGGAAACACCATATATTTT
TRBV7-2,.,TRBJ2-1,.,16,CASSFPSTLGANEQFF,TGTGCCAGCAGCTTCCCCTCAACTTTGGGGGCCAATGAGCAGTTCTTC
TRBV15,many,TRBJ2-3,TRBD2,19,CATSRDLGSTSGGTDTQYF,TGTGCCACCAGCAGAGATCTTGGGTCGACTAGCGGGGGCACAGATACGCAGTATTTT
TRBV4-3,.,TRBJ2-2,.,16,CASSQGAGSNTGELFF,TGCGCCAGCAGCCAAGGGGCAGGGTCGAACACCGGGGAGCTGTTTTTT
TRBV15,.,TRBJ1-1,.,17,CATSRVTGGPRNTEAFF,TGTGCCACCAGCAGAGTTACGGGGGGGCCGCGGAACACTGAAGCTTTCTTT
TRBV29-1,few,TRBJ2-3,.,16,CSVESGRLGGTDTQYF,TGCAGCGTCGAAAGTGGACGCCTAGGTGGCACAGATACGCAGTATTTT
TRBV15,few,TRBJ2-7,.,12,CATSRGLYEQYF,TGTGCCACCAGCAGAGGACTTTACGAGCAGTACTTC
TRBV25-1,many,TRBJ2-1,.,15,CASSEGQTPGNEQFF,TGTGCCAGCAGTGAGGGGCAGACCCCTGGGAATGAGCAGTTCTTC
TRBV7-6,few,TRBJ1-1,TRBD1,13,CASSDDRGRRAFF,TGTGCCAGCAGCGACGACAGGGGGCGTAGAGCTTTCTTT
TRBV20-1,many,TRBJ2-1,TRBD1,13,CSALDRAYNEQFF,TGCAGTGCTTTGGACAGGGCTTACAATGAGCAGTTCTTC
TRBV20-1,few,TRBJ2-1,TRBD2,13,CSADPGLAVEQFF,TGCAGTGCTGACCCGGGACTAGCGGTTGAGCAGTTCTTC
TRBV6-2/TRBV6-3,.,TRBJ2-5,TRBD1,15,CASSLRTGAQETQYF,TGTGCCAGCAGCCTGCGGACAGGGGCCCAAGAGACCCAGTACTTC